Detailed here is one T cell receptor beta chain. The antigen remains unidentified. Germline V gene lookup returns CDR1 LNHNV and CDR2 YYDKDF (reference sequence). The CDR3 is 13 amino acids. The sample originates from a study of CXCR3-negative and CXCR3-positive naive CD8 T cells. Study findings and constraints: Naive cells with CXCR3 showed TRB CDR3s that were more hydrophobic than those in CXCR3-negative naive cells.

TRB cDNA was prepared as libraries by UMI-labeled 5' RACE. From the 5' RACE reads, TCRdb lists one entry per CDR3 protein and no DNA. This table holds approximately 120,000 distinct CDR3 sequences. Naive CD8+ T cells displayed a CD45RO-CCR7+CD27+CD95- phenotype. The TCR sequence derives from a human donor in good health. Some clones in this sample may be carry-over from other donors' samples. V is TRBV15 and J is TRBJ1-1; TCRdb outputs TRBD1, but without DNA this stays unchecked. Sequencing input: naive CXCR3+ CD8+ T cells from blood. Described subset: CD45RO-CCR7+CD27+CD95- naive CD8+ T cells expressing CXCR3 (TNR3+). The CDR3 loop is CATTDRENTEAFF.